These 9 T cell receptor beta chains share one sample of origin, sequenced in a study of shared clonotypes between healthy human individuals. Terminally differentiated effector memory CD45RA+ cells were left out of the naive CD8 fraction, which was CD45RO-negative and positively selected for CCR7. TCRdb's copy holds only in-frame clones and misses some; the assay was immunoSEQ multiplex PCR. The sample consists of millions of clones, approximately 94% of them appearing once. Sequencing was done on a sample of naive CD8+ T cells from PBMCs. The receptors derive from a man younger than 35 in good health. Some clones in this sample may be carry-over from other donors' samples.

This chain links TRBV27 with TRBJ1-4, with D uncertain. The V gene lost 3 bases and the J gene lost 5 bases, with 13 bases spanning the gap. The CDR3 covers 15 residues. Germline CDR1 and CDR2: MNHEY and SMNVEV (reference sequence). The chain's CDR3 is CASSLRAGTNEKLFF. CDR3 DNA sequence: TGTGCCAGCAGTTTGCGGGCCGGAACGAATGAAAAACTGTTTTTT. Using reference TRBV27 and TRBJ1-4 for the parts outside the CDR3, the full variable domain is EAQVTQNPRYLITVTGKKLTVTCSQNMNHEYMSWYRQDPGLGLRQIYYSMNVEVTDKGDVPEGYKVSRKEKRNFPLILESPSPNQTSLYFCASSLRAGTNEKLFFGSGTQLSVL.

The genes are TRBV7-9 and TRBJ2-1, with 11 bases lining up with TRBD1. Trimming cost V 5 bases and J 5 bases; bases outside gene matches: 5. This CDR3 has 15 amino acids. CDR1 and CDR2 from the germline V gene are SEHNR and FQNEAQ (reference sequence). The CDR3 DNA is TGTGCCAGCAGCGGACAGGGGGCGAACAACAATGAGCAGTTCTTC. Amino acids: CASSGQGANNNEQFF.

This clone was counted once. This sequence joins TRBV5-5 and TRBJ2-7; tentative D call: TRBD1 (6 bases). The CDR3 sequence is 13 residues long. Per germline, CDR1 SGHKS and CDR2 YYEKEE (reference sequence). V lost 3 bases to trimming and J lost 7 bases, with 14 bases between them. Here the CDR3 DNA reads TGTGCCAGCAGCTGGGGACACAAGACGGAGCAGTACTTC. Its protein is CASSWGHKTEQYF.

The rearrangement joins TRBV7-9 to TRBJ2-7, with D perhaps matching TRBD2 (5 bases). Trimming pared 8 bases from V and 2 bases from J, leaving 16 bases between. The CDR3 runs 14 residues. The germline V gene encodes CDR1 SEHNR and CDR2 FQNEAQ (reference sequence). The CDR3: CASSGSSRTYEQYF. The CDR3 DNA reads TGTGCCAGCTCGGGGTCTAGTCGAACCTACGAGCAGTACTTC.

The chain has TRBV2 and TRBJ2-5; 7 positions agree with TRBD2. The germline V gene has CDR1 SNHLY and CDR2 FYNNEI. The CDR3 has 15 amino acids. Trimming took 6 bases from V and 3 from J; bases not matched to a gene: 10. In nucleotides, the CDR3 is TGTGCCAGCAGCCCCGCCCCCGGGACTAAAGAGACCCAGTACTTC. This translates into CASSPAPGTKETQYF.

Points on this clone: In the same sample, other DNA sequences code for this CDR3. The genes are TRBV6-1 and TRBJ2-7; D not certain. The CDR3 consists of 13 residues. V shed 3 bases and J shed 2 bases, with 8 bases lying between them. Germline V gene data show CDR1 as MNHNS and CDR2 as SASEGT. The CDR3 bases are TGTGCCAGCAGTGAGGGTCGGGCCTACGAGCAGTACTTC. Protein sequence: CASSEGRAYEQYF.

The rearrangement links TRBV29-1 to TRBJ2-5; TRBD2 agrees at 7 bases. Germline V gives CDR1 SQVTM, CDR2 ANQGSEA. This CDR3 has 13 amino acids. V lost 5 bases and J lost 5; bases outside the gene matches: 8. CDR3 protein: CSVTREGPETQYF. In DNA form, the CDR3 reads TGCAGCGTTACTAGGGAGGGCCCGGAGACCCAGTACTTC. Combining the CDR3 with reference TRBV29-1 and TRBJ2-5 gives the whole variable domain SAVISQKPSRDICQRGTSLTIQCQVDSQVTMMFWYRQQPGQSLTLIATANQGSEATYESGFVIDKFPISRPNLTFSTLTVSNMSPEDSSIYLCSVTREGPETQYFGPGTRLLVL.

This chain uses TRBV9 with TRBJ2-1; D is undetermined. The CDR3 spans 16 residues. The germline V and J ends were trimmed by 3 bases and 1 base, with 14 bases remaining between them. Germline values: CDR1 SGDLS, CDR2 YYNGEE. The CDR3: CASSALPGESYNEQFF. As DNA, the CDR3 is TGTGCCAGCAGCGCGTTGCCGGGTGAGTCCTACAATGAGCAGTTCTTC.

This chain uses TRBV7-9 with TRBJ2-1; 7 bases are a match to TRBD1. V was clipped by 5 bases and J by 0 bases; unmatched bases: 7. Per the germline V gene, CDR1 is SEHNR and CDR2 is FQNEAQ (reference sequence). There are 16 residues in the CDR3. The CDR3 here is CASSPKDRSSYNEQFF. The CDR3 DNA is TGTGCCAGCAGCCCCAAGGACAGGAGCTCCTACAATGAGCAGTTCTTC. The full variable domain, its missing parts supplied by reference TRBV7-9 and TRBJ2-1, is DTGVSQNPRHKITKRGQNVTFRCDPISEHNRLYWYRQTLGQGPEFLTYFQNEAQLEKSRLLSDRFSAERPKGSFSTLEIQRTEQGDSAMYLCASSPKDRSSYNEQFFGPGTRLTVL.